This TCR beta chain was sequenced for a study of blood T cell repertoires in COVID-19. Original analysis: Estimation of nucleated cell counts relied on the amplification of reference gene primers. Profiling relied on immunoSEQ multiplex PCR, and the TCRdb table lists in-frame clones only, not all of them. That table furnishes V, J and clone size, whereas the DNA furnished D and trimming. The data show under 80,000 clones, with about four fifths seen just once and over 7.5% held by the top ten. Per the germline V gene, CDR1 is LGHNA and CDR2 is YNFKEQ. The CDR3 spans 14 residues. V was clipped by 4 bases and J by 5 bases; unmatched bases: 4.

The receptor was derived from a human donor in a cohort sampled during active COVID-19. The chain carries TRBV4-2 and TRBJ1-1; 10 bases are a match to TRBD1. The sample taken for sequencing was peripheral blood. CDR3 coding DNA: TGTGCCAGCAGCCGGGACAGGGGAGGGACTGAAGCTTTCTTT. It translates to CASSRDRGGTEAFF.